Listed below are T cell receptor beta chains from one sample, sequenced in a study of neurological immune-mediated disorders. In TCRdb, the 5' RACE reads were re-called with MiXCR into one record per CDR3 protein. The sample lists 15,000 to 20,000 distinct CDR3 sequences, about 10% occurring once. Sequences were obtained from CD8+ T cells from blood. The origin of the receptors is a woman in her forties or fifties in good health. CDR3s include the opening cysteine and the closing phenylalanine or tryptophan. The order of the fields is J gene, D gene, V gene, clone size, CDR3 DNA, CDR3 protein. A D gene is named only where the DNA matches it firmly. Where a row states a size, it is once, few, many or the class of an expanded clone; other rows omit it.

J: TRBJ2-1; D: NA; V: TRBV6-5; size: many; DNA: TGTGCCAGCAGCCCCGCGTGGACAGCATACAATGAGCAGTTCTTC; CDR3: CASSPAWTAYNEQFF
J: TRBJ1-1; D: TRBD1; V: TRBV7-8; size: many; DNA: TGTGCCAGCAGCTTATCGGACAGGGACACTGAAGCTTTCTTT; CDR3: CASSLSDRDTEAFF
J: TRBJ2-7; D: TRBD2; V: TRBV9; size: NA; DNA: TGTGCCAGCAGCGCCGAGGGACTAGCGGGAGAGCTGGACTTC; CDR3: CASSAEGLAGELDF
J: TRBJ2-2; D: NA; V: TRBV9; size: NA; DNA: TGTGCCAGCAGCGAAGTACAGGGAATCGGGGAGCTGTTTTTT; CDR3: CASSEVQGIGELFF
J: TRBJ2-3; D: NA; V: TRBV20-1; size: many; DNA: TGCAGTGCTAGAGATGGAGGGACTAGCACAGATACGCAGTATTTT; CDR3: CSARDGGTSTDTQYF
J: TRBJ2-2; D: NA; V: TRBV27; size: many; DNA: TGTGCCAGCAGTTTAACTACCGGGGAGCTGTTTTTT; CDR3: CASSLTTGELFF
J: TRBJ2-5; D: TRBD2; V: TRBV5-1; size: many; DNA: TGCGCCAGCAGCCCCGAGGGACTAGTCGTCCCCTGGGAGACCCAGTACTTC; CDR3: CASSPEGLVVPWETQYF
J: TRBJ1-2; D: NA; V: TRBV19; size: many; DNA: TGTGCCAGTAAGGGGTCGTCCGCTAACTATGGCTACACCTTC; CDR3: CASKGSSANYGYTF
J: TRBJ2-6; D: NA; V: TRBV28; size: NA; DNA: TGTGCCAGCGGCTCTGGGGCCAACGTCCTGACTTTC; CDR3: CASGSGANVLTF
J: TRBJ1-1; D: NA; V: TRBV27; size: many; DNA: TGTGCCAGCTACCCGGGGGTGAACACTGAAGCTTTCTTT; CDR3: CASYPGVNTEAFF
J: TRBJ2-7; D: TRBD1; V: TRBV2; size: medium-sized; DNA: TGTGCCAGCAGTGAAGCGCTGGGAGGAGACAGGGGCGGGGAGCAGTACTTC; CDR3: CASSEALGGDRGGEQYF
J: TRBJ2-7; D: NA; V: TRBV29-1; size: NA; DNA: TGCAGCGTTGTGGTTCTAGCTTACGAGCAGTACTTC; CDR3: CSVVVLAYEQYF
J: TRBJ2-7; D: NA; V: TRBV6-1; size: many; DNA: TGTGCCAGCAGTGAATCCCGGCCACTGGCCTACGAGCAGTACTTC; CDR3: CASSESRPLAYEQYF
J: TRBJ2-1; D: NA; V: TRBV6-5; size: many; DNA: TGTGCCAGCAGTATATCCGAAAGCTCCTACAATGAGCAGTTCTTC; CDR3: CASSISESSYNEQFF
J: TRBJ1-1; D: TRBD1; V: TRBV29-1; size: many; DNA: TGCAGCGGGACAGGGGAGAACACTGAAGCTTTCTTT; CDR3: CSGTGENTEAFF
J: TRBJ2-1; D: NA; V: TRBV6-5; size: NA; DNA: TGTGCCAGCAGAATGGCGGGGACGGCTTACAATGAGCAGTTCTTC; CDR3: CASRMAGTAYNEQFF
J: TRBJ1-1; D: NA; V: TRBV12-3/TRBV12-4; size: many; DNA: TGTGCCAGCAGTCCAGGGATGTACACTGAAGCTTTCTTT; CDR3: CASSPGMYTEAFF
J: TRBJ2-2; D: TRBD1; V: TRBV10-3; size: many; DNA: TGTGCCACTACTCGGACAGGGGTCACCGGGGAGCTGTTTTTT; CDR3: CATTRTGVTGELFF
J: TRBJ1-3; D: NA; V: TRBV28; size: NA; DNA: TGCGACAGCAGTCCACAGGGATCCACAAACACCATATATTTT; CDR3: CDSSPQGSTNTIYF
J: TRBJ2-4; D: NA; V: TRBV5-5; size: NA; DNA: TGTGCCAGCAGCGTGCTGGACAGAGTAATAGCCAAAAACATTCAGTACTTC; CDR3: CASSVLDRVIAKNIQYF
J: TRBJ2-2; D: NA; V: TRBV20-1; size: many; DNA: TGCAGTGCTAAGTACCGGGATTTTAAGGCCACCGGGGAGCTGTTTTTT; CDR3: CSAKYRDFKATGELFF
J: TRBJ2-1; D: NA; V: TRBV20-1; size: many; DNA: TGCAGTGCTAGAGATGGGCGGGGGCGGTTGGATGAGCAGTTCTTC; CDR3: CSARDGRGRLDEQFF
J: TRBJ2-1; D: TRBD2; V: TRBV9; size: NA; DNA: TGTGCCAGCAGCGTAGGAGCGGGAGGGTTAGGCAATGAGCAGTTCTTC; CDR3: CASSVGAGGLGNEQFF
J: TRBJ2-7; D: TRBD2; V: TRBV20-1; size: many; DNA: TGCAGTGCTAGAGATCTGAGGCTAGCGGGAGGACCCTCCTACGAGCAGTACTTC; CDR3: CSARDLRLAGGPSYEQYF
J: TRBJ2-1; D: NA; V: TRBV28; size: many; DNA: TGTGCCGCCCGTGGGGGTCTGAGCTCCTACAATGAGCAGTTCTTC; CDR3: CAARGGLSSYNEQFF
J: TRBJ2-1; D: TRBD2; V: TRBV5-1; size: NA; DNA: TGCGCCAGCAGCCACGGGACTAGCGGGAGCGGGGCGGATGAGCAGTTCTTC; CDR3: CASSHGTSGSGADEQFF
J: TRBJ2-1; D: NA; V: TRBV30; size: many; DNA: TGTGCCTGGAGTGGGACCAGCGACAATGAGCAGTTCTTC; CDR3: CAWSGTSDNEQFF
J: TRBJ1-2; D: TRBD1; V: TRBV20-1; size: many; DNA: TGCAGTGCTGGCGACAGGGGAGGCTATGGCTACACCTTC; CDR3: CSAGDRGGYGYTF
J: TRBJ2-3; D: TRBD1; V: TRBV7-9; size: many; DNA: TGTGCCAGCAGTCCCCGGGACAGGGTCACAGATACGCAGTATTTT; CDR3: CASSPRDRVTDTQYF
J: TRBJ2-7; D: NA; V: TRBV29-1; size: NA; DNA: TGCAGCTATAGCCCGGACTCGTCCTACGAGCAGTACTTC; CDR3: CSYSPDSSYEQYF
J: TRBJ1-5; D: NA; V: TRBV5-1; size: NA; DNA: TGCGCCAGCAGCTTGGGCAGGGAGTTTCAGCCCCAGCATTTT; CDR3: CASSLGREFQPQHF
J: TRBJ2-7; D: NA; V: TRBV14; size: few; DNA: TGTGCCAGCAGCCAAAGTCCAGGGGGGAAGCAGTACTTC; CDR3: CASSQSPGGKQYF
J: TRBJ2-7; D: NA; V: TRBV10-2; size: many; DNA: TGCGCCAGCAGTGTTGGGCGACGGAGTGGCTACGAGCAGTACTTC; CDR3: CASSVGRRSGYEQYF
J: TRBJ2-1; D: TRBD2; V: TRBV3-1; size: NA; DNA: TGTGCCAGCAGCCCCTTTAGCGGGGGGTCGTACAATGAGCAGTTCTTC; CDR3: CASSPFSGGSYNEQFF
J: TRBJ1-2; D: NA; V: TRBV29-1; size: many; DNA: TGCAGCGTGTACCTCCAGGGCGTACAAAGATCTATTGGCTACACCTTC; CDR3: CSVYLQGVQRSIGYTF
J: TRBJ2-2; D: NA; V: TRBV20-1; size: NA; DNA: TGCGGTGCTAGAGATCGGACTTACACCGGTGAGCTGTTTTTT; CDR3: CGARDRTYTGELFF
J: TRBJ2-2; D: NA; V: TRBV29-1; size: many; DNA: TGCAGCGTTGAAGGGAGGGGATCGAACGGTATATCCGGGGAGCTGTTTTTT; CDR3: CSVEGRGSNGISGELFF
J: TRBJ2-1; D: TRBD1; V: TRBV5-6; size: many; DNA: TGTGCCAGCAGCTTCACAGGGGATAATGAGCAGTTCTTC; CDR3: CASSFTGDNEQFF
J: TRBJ2-6; D: NA; V: TRBV7-2; size: many; DNA: TGTGCCAGCAGCTTGGGTCCTTACTCTGGGGCCAACGTCCTGACTTTC; CDR3: CASSLGPYSGANVLTF
J: TRBJ2-7; D: TRBD2; V: TRBV27; size: many; DNA: TGTGCCATCGGGACTAACTACTACGAGCAGTACTTC; CDR3: CAIGTNYYEQYF
J: TRBJ2-7; D: NA; V: TRBV6-2/TRBV6-3; size: many; DNA: TGTGCCAGCAGCCTCCAACCCTACGAGCAGTACTTC; CDR3: CASSLQPYEQYF
J: TRBJ1-1; D: NA; V: TRBV25-1; size: many; DNA: TGTGCCAGCAGGGCCCGGTTGATAGGCACTGAAGCTTTCTTT; CDR3: CASRARLIGTEAFF
J: TRBJ2-7; D: TRBD1; V: TRBV20-1; size: many; DNA: TGCAGTGCTAGAGATAGCGTAGGACAGGGATTATACGAGCAGTACTTC; CDR3: CSARDSVGQGLYEQYF
J: TRBJ2-7; D: NA; V: TRBV9; size: many; DNA: TGTGCCAGCAGCCCCAGGGAATCCCACGAGCAGTACTTC; CDR3: CASSPRESHEQYF
J: TRBJ2-4; D: NA; V: TRBV28; size: medium-sized; DNA: TGTGCCAGCAGTAAACCAGGAGACTTAGCCAAAAACATTCAGTACTTC; CDR3: CASSKPGDLAKNIQYF
J: TRBJ2-4; D: NA; V: TRBV7-8; size: many; DNA: TGTGCCAGCAGCTTAGCGCTTGGGAAAAACATTCAGTACTTC; CDR3: CASSLALGKNIQYF
J: TRBJ2-3; D: NA; V: TRBV7-2; size: many; DNA: TGTGCCAGCAGCTTCGGGCAGAGCACAGATACGCAGTATTTT; CDR3: CASSFGQSTDTQYF
J: TRBJ2-7; D: NA; V: TRBV6-2/TRBV6-3; size: many; DNA: TGTGCCAGAACTCCCGGGACTCCCTTTTCGGAAGAGCAGTACTTC; CDR3: CARTPGTPFSEEQYF
J: TRBJ2-1; D: TRBD2; V: TRBV10-3; size: NA; DNA: TGTGCCATCAGTCTTGTAGCGGGAGGTTCCTACAATGAGCAGTTCTTC; CDR3: CAISLVAGGSYNEQFF
J: TRBJ2-2; D: NA; V: TRBV20-1; size: many; DNA: TGCAGTGCTAGTGGGCTCGGGGAGCTGTTTTTT; CDR3: CSASGLGELFF
J: TRBJ2-1; D: TRBD2; V: TRBV27; size: many; DNA: TGTGCCAGCGTCAGGGACTACTCCTACAATGAGCAGTTCTTC; CDR3: CASVRDYSYNEQFF
J: TRBJ1-5; D: NA; V: TRBV19; size: many; DNA: TGTGCCAGTAGTACAAATAGTCTGGGCCAGCCCCAGCATTTT; CDR3: CASSTNSLGQPQHF
J: TRBJ2-2; D: NA; V: TRBV24-1; size: many; DNA: TGTGCCACCAGTAAGGTTTCCACCGGGGAGCTGTTTTTT; CDR3: CATSKVSTGELFF
J: TRBJ2-3; D: TRBD2; V: TRBV28; size: many; DNA: TGTGCCAGCACCCCCCTGGTGGCGGGAGCGGAAGATACGCAGTATTTT; CDR3: CASTPLVAGAEDTQYF
J: TRBJ2-2; D: TRBD1; V: TRBV7-9; size: many; DNA: TGTGCCAGCAGCTTGGGACAGGGAGACACCGGGGAGCTGTTTTTT; CDR3: CASSLGQGDTGELFF
J: TRBJ2-1; D: TRBD2; V: TRBV10-2; size: NA; DNA: TGCGCCAGCAGTGAGTCCCGCGGGGGGACGGATGAGCATTTCTTC; CDR3: CASSESRGGTDEHFF
J: TRBJ2-1; D: NA; V: TRBV15; size: many; DNA: TGTGCCACCAGCAGAGTTGGGACAAACCCCTACAATGAGCAGTTCTTC; CDR3: CATSRVGTNPYNEQFF